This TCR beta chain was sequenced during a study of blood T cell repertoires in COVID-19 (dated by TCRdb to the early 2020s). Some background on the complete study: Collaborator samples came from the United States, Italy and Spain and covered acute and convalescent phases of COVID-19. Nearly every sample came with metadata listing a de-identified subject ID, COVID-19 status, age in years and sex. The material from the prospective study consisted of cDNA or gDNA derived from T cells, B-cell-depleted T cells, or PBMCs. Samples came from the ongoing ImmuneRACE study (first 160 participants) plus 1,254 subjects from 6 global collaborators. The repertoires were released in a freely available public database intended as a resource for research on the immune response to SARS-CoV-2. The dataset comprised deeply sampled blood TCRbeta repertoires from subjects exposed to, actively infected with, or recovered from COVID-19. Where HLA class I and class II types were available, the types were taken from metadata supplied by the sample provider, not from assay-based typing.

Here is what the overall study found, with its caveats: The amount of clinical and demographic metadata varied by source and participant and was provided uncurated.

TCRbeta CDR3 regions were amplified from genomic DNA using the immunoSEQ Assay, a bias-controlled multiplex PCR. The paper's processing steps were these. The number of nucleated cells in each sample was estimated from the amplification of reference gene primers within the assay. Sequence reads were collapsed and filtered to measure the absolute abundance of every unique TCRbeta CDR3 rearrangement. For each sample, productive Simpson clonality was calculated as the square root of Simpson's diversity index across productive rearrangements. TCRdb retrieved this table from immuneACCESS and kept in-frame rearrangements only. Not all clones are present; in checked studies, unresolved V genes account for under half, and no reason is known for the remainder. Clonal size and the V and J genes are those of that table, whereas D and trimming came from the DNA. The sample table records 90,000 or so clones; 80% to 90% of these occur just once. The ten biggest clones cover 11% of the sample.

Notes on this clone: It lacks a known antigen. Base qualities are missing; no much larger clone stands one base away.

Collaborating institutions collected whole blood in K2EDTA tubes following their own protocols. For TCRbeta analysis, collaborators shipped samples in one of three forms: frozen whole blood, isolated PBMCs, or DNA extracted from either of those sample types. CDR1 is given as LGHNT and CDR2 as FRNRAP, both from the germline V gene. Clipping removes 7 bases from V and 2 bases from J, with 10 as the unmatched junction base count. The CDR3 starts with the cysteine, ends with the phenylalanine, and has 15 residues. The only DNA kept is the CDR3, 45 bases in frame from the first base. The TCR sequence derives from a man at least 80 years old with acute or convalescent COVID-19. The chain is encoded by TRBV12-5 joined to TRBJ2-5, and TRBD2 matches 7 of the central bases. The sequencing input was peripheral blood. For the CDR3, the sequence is CASALTSRNQETQYF. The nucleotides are TGTGCTAGTGCCCTGACTAGCCGAAATCAAGAGACCCAGTACTTC. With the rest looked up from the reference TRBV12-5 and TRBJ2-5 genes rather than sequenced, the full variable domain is DARVTQTPRHKVTEMGQEVTMRCQPILGHNTVFWYRQTMMQGLELLAYFRNRAPLDDSGMPKDRFSAEMPDATLATLKIQPSEPRDSAVYFCASALTSRNQETQYFGPGTRLLVL.